The 16 T cell receptor beta chains below all came from one sample that was sequenced in a study of human T cells and chemical hapten exposure. TCRdb re-called the RACE reads through MiXCR, storing one row per CDR3 protein. The sample consists of about 100,000 distinct CDR3 sequences, over 9.5% of them appearing once. The time point here: patch test 1, 2 weeks after DPC sensitization. Treatment given: therapeutic diphenylcyclopropenone sensitization with weekly scalp DPC. Sequenced material: whole blood, taken in connection with sensitization to the hapten diphenylcyclopropenone (DPC). The receptors here all came from a man between 40 and 49 years old with alopecia areata. Some clones in this sample may be carry-over from other donors' samples.

This chain links TRBV2 with TRBJ2-7; D is possibly TRBD2 (6 bases). The CDR3 has 16 amino acids. V was pared by 3 bases and J by 1 base, with 16 bases between. Germline V gives CDR1 SNHLY, CDR2 FYNNEI. The CDR3 DNA follows: TGTGCCAGCAGTGACCCGCCCGGCGGGAAGTCCTACGAGCAGTACGTC. Translating it yields CASSDPPGGKSYEQYV.

On this clonotype: At one boundary the junction diverges from the germline segment, which might be a read error. The chain carries TRBV7-2 and TRBJ2-3, with D unclear. This CDR3 has 11 amino acids. CDR1 is SGHTA, CDR2 FQGNSA, per germline. The CDR3 DNA reads TGTGCCAGCACCTTAGCCAATACGCAGTATTTT. As protein: CASTLANTQYF.

The J gene is TRBJ2-3, the V gene TRBV6-2 or TRBV6-3; TRBD2 matches at 8 bases. Losses at the gene ends were 7 bases for V and 3 bases for J; bases not matched to a gene: 3. The CDR3 runs to 13 residues. Germline V gene lookup returns CDR1 MNHEY and CDR2 SVGEGT. CDR3 residues: CASMAGGTDTQYF. CDR3 bases: TGTGCCAGCATGGCGGGAGGAACAGATACGCAGTATTTT.

This clonotype was recorded a few times. The chain is built from TRBV19 and TRBJ1-5; 10 bases are a match to TRBD1. Losses at the gene ends were 3 bases for V and 7 bases for J; bases not matched to a gene: 6. The germline gives CDR1 LNHDA, CDR2 SQIVND (reference sequence). The CDR3 covers 15 residues. The CDR3, as DNA: TGTGCCAGTAGTATCGTGGACAGGGGGGTGCAGCCCCAGCATTTT. Its protein product is CASSIVDRGVQPQHF.

This clonotype showed up just a few times. The chain uses TRBV12-3 or TRBV12-4 and TRBJ2-1; 7 nucleotides match TRBD1. The CDR3 is made up of 13 amino acids. Trimming cost V 7 bases and J 8 bases; bases outside gene matches: 8. CDR3 DNA sequence: TGTGCCAGCACAGTACAGGGGAAGGATGAGCAGTTCTTC. It specifies CASTVQGKDEQFF.

The CDR3 bases are TGTGCCAGCAGCCAGGACTACAGCTCCTACAATGAGCAGTTCTTC. Amino acid sequence: CASSQDYSSYNEQFF. The J gene is TRBJ2-1, the V gene TRBV7-3, with D possibly matching TRBD2 (6 bases). The CDR3 has 15 amino acids. Trimming left V 5 bases short and J 0 bases short, with 11 bases between. Germline CDR1 is SGHTA and CDR2 is FQGTGA.

The CDR3 sequence is CASSPPRQGAPTSGANVLTF. CDR3 nucleotides: TGTGCCAGCAGCCCTCCCAGACAGGGGGCGCCAACCTCTGGGGCCAACGTCCTGACTTTC. This chain uses TRBV7-9 with TRBJ2-6, with 10 nucleotides matching TRBD1. CDR3 length: 20 amino acids. V trimming: 5 bases; J trimming: 0 bases; junction bases outside the gene matches: 13. Germline-derived CDR1 and CDR2 are SEHNR and FQNEAQ (reference sequence).

The gene calls are TRBV29-1 and TRBJ2-3, with D perhaps given as TRBD1 or TRBD2 (7 bases each). Trimming removed 0 bases from V and 3 bases from J, with 13 bases in between. There are 15 residues in the CDR3. The germline gives CDR1 SQVTM, CDR2 ANQGSEA. CDR3 loop: CSVEDRQGGTDTQYF. CDR3 DNA sequence: TGCAGCGTTGAAGATCGGCAGGGGGGGACAGATACGCAGTATTTT.

This clonotype was detected only a few times. The chain has TRBV30 and TRBJ2-5, with TRBD2 identical over 7 bases. V trimming: 3 bases; J trimming: 1 base; junction bases outside the gene matches: 14. Germline V gives CDR1 GTSNPN, CDR2 SVGIG (reference sequence). This CDR3 is 17 amino acids long. The CDR3 DNA reads TGTGCCTGGAGGGGACCCACCCCTAGCGGAGCCCAAGAGACCCAGTACTTC. It codes for CAWRGPTPSGAQETQYF.

There are a few counts of this clonotype. The rearrangement joins TRBV4-3 to TRBJ1-3; D not resolved. Germline lookup yields CDR1 LGHNA and CDR2 YSLEER. The CDR3 covers 15 residues. V was trimmed by 0 bases and J by 5 bases, leaving 11 bases between them. The CDR3 nucleotides are TGCGCCAGCAGCCAAGAGGCCAGTGGCAGAAACACCATATATTTT. This encodes CASSQEASGRNTIYF.

This clonotype was found a few times. V is TRBV6-5 and J is TRBJ2-3; tentative D call: TRBD2 (5 bases). Trimming took off 6 bases at V and 2 bases at J, with 9 bases between the two ends. CDR1 and CDR2 from the germline V gene are MNHEY and SVGAGI. This CDR3 spans 13 amino acids. In nucleotides, the CDR3 is TGTGCCAGCAGCGCTAGCCCCACAGATACGCAGTATTTT. It yields the protein CASSASPTDTQYF.

This clonotype was counted many times. CDR3 DNA sequence: TGTGCCAGCAGTTCACGGTTTGGGGCCTGGAACACTGAAGCTTTCTTT. Its protein product is CASSSRFGAWNTEAFF. The J gene is TRBJ1-1, the V gene TRBV6-5; possibly TRBD1 for D (5 bases). V was clipped by 4 bases and J by 1 base, with 16 bases between them. The CDR3 loop spans 16 amino acids. Germline V CDR1 and CDR2: MNHEY, SVGAGI.

This clonotype was counted between two and nine times. The CDR3: CASSPTSSGELFF. The CDR3 region has the DNA TGTGCCAGCAGCCCCACTTCAAGCGGGGAGCTGTTTTTT. This chain connects TRBV11-3 to TRBJ2-2; D remains unclear. V lost 5 bases to trimming and J lost 7 bases, with 11 bases between them. The CDR3 loop spans 13 amino acids. CDR1 is SGHNT and CDR2 is YENEEA in the germline V gene. Full variable domain (missing parts from reference TRBV11-3 and TRBJ2-2): EAGVVQSPRYKIIEKKQPVAFWCNPISGHNTLYWYLQNLGQGPELLIRYENEEAVDDSQLPKDRFSAERLKGVDSTLKIQPAELGDSAVYLCASSPTSSGELFFGEGSRLTVL.

This clonotype was observed a few times. V and J are TRBV7-8 and TRBJ1-1; unclear D gene. CDR3 length: 14 residues. Germline CDR1 is SGHVS and CDR2 is FQNEAQ. The V and J ends lost 1 base and 5 bases respectively, with 11 bases between them. In DNA, the CDR3 is TGTGCCAGCAGCTTAGGGGAGGGCTTGACTGAAGCTTTCTTT. Its protein product is CASSLGEGLTEAFF. The full variable domain, rest sourced from reference TRBV7-8 and TRBJ1-1, is GAGVSQSPRYKVAKRGQDVALRCDPISGHVSLFWYQQALGQGPEFLTYFQNEAQLDKSGLPSDRFFAERPEGSVSTLKIQRTQQEDSAVYLCASSLGEGLTEAFFGQGTRLTVV.

The V gene is TRBV7-9, the J gene TRBJ1-1; a weak D match, TRBD1 (6 bases). Trimming cost V 5 bases and J 1 base, with 17 bases left between them. The CDR3 has 16 residues. Per germline, CDR1 SEHNR and CDR2 FQNEAQ (reference sequence). The CDR3 region has the DNA TGTGCCAGCAGCCCTACAGGGCTGGGATGGAACACTGAAGCTTTCTTT. This sequence encodes CASSPTGLGWNTEAFF.

This clonotype was counted between two and nine times. The genes are TRBV6-2 or TRBV6-3 and TRBJ2-7; no definite D call. The CDR3 has 14 amino acids. CDR1 and CDR2 (germline): MNHEY, SVGEGT. V shed 3 bases and J shed 5 bases, with 14 bases lying between them. The CDR3 sequence: CASSYNSKNDEQYV. CDR3 coding DNA: TGTGCCAGCAGTTATAACAGTAAGAACGACGAGCAGTACGTC.